Below, 2 T cell receptor beta chains from the same sample are listed, as sequenced in a study of technical replicates of blood from a few donors (TCRdb year 2017). Library method: the immunoSEQ multiplex PCR assay. This immuneACCESS table, as held by TCRdb, lists in-frame sequences with V and J called but not all clones. Of the missing ones, under half trace to an unresolved V gene in checked studies; the others have no known cause. In all, the sample holds about 89,000 clones, and roughly 94% of those were seen once. 0.2% to 0.25% of the sample lies in the top ten. Sequencing input: T cells isolated from PBMCs. The receptor set was obtained from a human donor in good health.

The rearrangement links TRBV5-1 to TRBJ1-1; D is undetermined. Trimming cost V 3 bases and J 4 bases, with 16 bases left between them. The germline gives CDR1 SGHRS, CDR2 YFSETQ. The CDR3 length is 15 residues. The CDR3 spells CASSSPGSAGTEAFF. For the CDR3, the DNA is TGCGCCAGCAGCTCCCCGGGTTCCGCTGGCACTGAAGCTTTCTTT.

The chain uses TRBV28 and TRBJ1-1, with 7 positions matching TRBD1. Trimming at V came to 2 bases and at J to 5 bases, leaving 5 bases not matched to a gene. Germline lookup yields CDR1 MDHEN and CDR2 SYDVKM. The CDR3 totals 14 residues. The CDR3 loop reads CASSLNAGGTEAFF. The DNA for the CDR3 is TGTGCCAGCAGTTTAAACGCAGGGGGAACTGAAGCTTTCTTT.